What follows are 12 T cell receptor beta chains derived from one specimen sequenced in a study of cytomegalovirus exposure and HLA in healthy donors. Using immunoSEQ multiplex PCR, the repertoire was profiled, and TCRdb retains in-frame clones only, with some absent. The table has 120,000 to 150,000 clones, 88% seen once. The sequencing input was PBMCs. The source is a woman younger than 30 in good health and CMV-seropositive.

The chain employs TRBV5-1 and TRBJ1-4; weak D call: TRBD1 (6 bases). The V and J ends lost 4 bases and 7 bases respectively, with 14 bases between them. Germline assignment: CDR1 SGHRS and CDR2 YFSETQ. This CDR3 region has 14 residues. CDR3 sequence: CASSLGGVSEKLFF. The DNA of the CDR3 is TGCGCCAGCAGCCTAGGGGGAGTTAGTGAAAAACTGTTTTTT.

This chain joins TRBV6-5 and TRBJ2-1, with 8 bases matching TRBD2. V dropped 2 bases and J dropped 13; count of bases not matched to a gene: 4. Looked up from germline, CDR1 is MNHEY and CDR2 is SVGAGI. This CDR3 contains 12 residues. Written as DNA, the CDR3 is TGTGCCAGCAGTTACACCGGGGGGGCCCAGTTCTTC. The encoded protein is CASSYTGGAQFF.

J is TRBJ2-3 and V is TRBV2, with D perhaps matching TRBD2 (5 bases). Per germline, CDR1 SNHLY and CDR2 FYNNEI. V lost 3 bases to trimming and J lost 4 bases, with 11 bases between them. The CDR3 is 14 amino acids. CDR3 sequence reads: CASSEWADSDTQYF. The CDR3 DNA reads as TGTGCCAGCAGTGAGTGGGCGGACTCAGATACGCAGTATTTT.

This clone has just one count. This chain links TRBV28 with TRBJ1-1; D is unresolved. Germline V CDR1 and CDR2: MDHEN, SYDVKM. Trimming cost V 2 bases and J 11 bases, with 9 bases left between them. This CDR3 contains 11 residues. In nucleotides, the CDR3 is TGTGCCAGCAGTTTACTGGTCGAGGCTTTCTTT. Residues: CASSLLVEAFF.

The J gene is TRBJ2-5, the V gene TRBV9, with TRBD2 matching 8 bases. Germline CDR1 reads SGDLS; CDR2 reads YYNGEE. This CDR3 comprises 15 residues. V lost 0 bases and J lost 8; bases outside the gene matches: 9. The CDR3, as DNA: TGTGCCAGCAGCGTAGATACTAGCGGCGCCGTTACCCAGTACTTC. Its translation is CASSVDTSGAVTQYF.

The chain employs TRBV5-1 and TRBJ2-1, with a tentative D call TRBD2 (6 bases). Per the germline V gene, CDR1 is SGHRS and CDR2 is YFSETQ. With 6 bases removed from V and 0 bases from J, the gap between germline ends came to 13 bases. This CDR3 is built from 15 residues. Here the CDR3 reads CASKEGARSYNEQFF. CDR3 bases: TGCGCCAGCAAGGAGGGCGCCCGCTCCTACAATGAGCAGTTCTTC. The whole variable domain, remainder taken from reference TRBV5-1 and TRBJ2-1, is KAGVTQTPRYLIKTRGQQVTLSCSPISGHRSVSWYQQTPGQGLQFLFEYFSETQRNKGNFPGRFSGRQFSNSRSEMNVSTLELGDSALYLCASKEGARSYNEQFFGPGTRLTVL.

This chain's CDR3 is CASGRGLGYTF. CDR3 DNA: TGTGCCAGCGGGAGGGGACTTGGCTACACCTTC. J is TRBJ1-2 and V is TRBV6-9; a possible D gene is TRBD1 (5 bases). Trimming left V 8 bases short and J 7 bases short, with 11 bases between. The CDR3 spans 11 residues. From germline, CDR1 is MNHGY and CDR2 SVAAGI.

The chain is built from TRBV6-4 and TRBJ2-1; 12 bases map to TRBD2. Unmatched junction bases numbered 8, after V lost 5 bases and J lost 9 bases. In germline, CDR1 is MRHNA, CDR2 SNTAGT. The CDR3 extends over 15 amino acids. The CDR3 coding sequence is TGTGCCAGCAGTTCTACTAGCGGGGGGCCCCGTGAGCAGTTCTTC. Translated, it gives CASSSTSGGPREQFF.

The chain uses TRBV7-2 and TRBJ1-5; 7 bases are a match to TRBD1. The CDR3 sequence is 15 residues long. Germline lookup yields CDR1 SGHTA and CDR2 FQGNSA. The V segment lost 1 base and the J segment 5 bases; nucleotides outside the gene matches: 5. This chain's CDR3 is CASSLVSGGHQPQHF. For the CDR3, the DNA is TGTGCCAGCAGCTTAGTTTCAGGGGGGCATCAGCCCCAGCATTTT.

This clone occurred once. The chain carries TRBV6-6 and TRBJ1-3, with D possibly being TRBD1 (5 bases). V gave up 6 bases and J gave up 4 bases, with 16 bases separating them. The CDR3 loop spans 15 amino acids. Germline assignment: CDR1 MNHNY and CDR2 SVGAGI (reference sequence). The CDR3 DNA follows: TGTGCCAGCAGACGGGGGGGAAGTACCGGAAACACCATATATTTT. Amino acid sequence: CASRRGGSTGNTIYF.

The CDR3 coding sequence is TGTGCCAGCAGCTCTCTCGGGGGGATCGCTGGAAACACCATATATTTT. Protein: CASSSLGGIAGNTIYF. The chain employs TRBV7-6 and TRBJ1-3; maybe TRBD1 (5 bases). Trimming pared 4 bases from V and 2 bases from J, leaving 15 bases between. Germline V gives CDR1 SGHVS, CDR2 FNYEAQ. The CDR3 totals 16 residues.

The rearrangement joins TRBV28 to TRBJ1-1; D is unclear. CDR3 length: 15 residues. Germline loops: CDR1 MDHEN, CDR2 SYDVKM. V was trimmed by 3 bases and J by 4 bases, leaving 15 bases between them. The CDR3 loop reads CASSLWAMGSTEAFF. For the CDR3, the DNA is TGTGCCAGCAGTTTGTGGGCTATGGGGAGCACTGAAGCTTTCTTT. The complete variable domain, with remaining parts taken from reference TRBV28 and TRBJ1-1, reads DVKVTQSSRYLVKRTGEKVFLECVQDMDHENMFWYRQDPGLGLRLIYFSYDVKMKEKGDIPEGYSVSREKKERFSLILESASTNQTSMYLCASSLWAMGSTEAFFGQGTRLTVV.